These 2 T cell receptor beta chains were sequenced from one sample in a study of cytomegalovirus exposure and HLA in healthy donors. Vbeta (60) and Jbeta (13) primers were used in the PCR. Clones were read by immunoSEQ multiplex PCR, and TCRdb kept only the in-frame ones, dropping some. The table has approximately 160,000 clones, 68% seen once. Sequenced material: PBMCs. The origin of the receptors is a woman between 35 and 50 years old in good health and CMV-seropositive.

About this clone itself: Other nucleotide sequences from this sample produce the same CDR3. This chain connects TRBV5-1 to TRBJ2-1, with 11 bases matching TRBD2. After removal of 2 bases from V and 7 bases from J, the junction contained 5 bases not matched to a gene. CDR1 is SGHRS, CDR2 YFSETQ, per germline. There are 15 residues in the CDR3. The CDR3 DNA is TGCGCCAGCAGCTTAGGAACTAGCGGGAGTAATGAGCAGTTCTTC. Residues: CASSLGTSGSNEQFF.

V usage is TRBV4-2 and J usage is TRBJ1-4; D remains ambiguous. Looked up from germline, CDR1 is LGHNA and CDR2 is YNFKEQ. There are 15 residues in the CDR3. V lost 3 bases to trimming and J lost 5 bases, with 13 bases between them. The CDR3 sequence is CASSQKSGSNEKLFF. DNA for the CDR3: TGTGCCAGCAGCCAGAAGTCGGGGTCAAATGAAAAACTGTTTTTT.